This TCR beta chain was profiled in a study of blood T cell repertoires in COVID-19. Across the whole study: The cDNA or gDNA used as material had been derived from T cells, B-cell-depleted T cells, or PBMCs.

The CDR3 length is 16 residues. Germline CDR1 and CDR2: SGHNT and YENEEA. Germline trimming cut 5 bases from V and 3 bases from J; bases unmatched to any gene: 13. Those enrolled, adults aged roughly 18 to 89 years, came from about two dozen US areas. Exposed enrollees encountered a COVID-19 case at some point within 2 weeks before study entry. Original handling: Amplification with reference gene primers provided the estimates of nucleated cell counts. Clones were sequenced by immunoSEQ multiplex PCR, and TCRdb holds only the in-frame ones, with some missing. That table is the source of V, J and clone size, and D and trimming were worked out from the DNA. The sample consists of 190,000 or so clones, 70% to 90% of them appearing once.

The sequenced sample was PBMCs or T cells enriched from blood (not recorded which). The receptor was derived from a woman aged 25 to 45 who had been exposed to COVID-19. This chain links TRBV11-3 with TRBJ2-7; TRBD1 aligns across 7 bases. The DNA for the CDR3 is TGTGCCAGCAGCAAGAGTGCACAGGGGAGCCTCTACGAGCAGTACTTC. Its protein is CASSKSAQGSLYEQYF.